This TCR beta chain was obtained from a study of cytomegalovirus exposure and HLA in healthy donors. Across the study: The study placed 70% to 85% of its 398 genotyped donors in the Caucasian-associated ancestry cluster. Regarding the study as a whole: The analysis excluded some indistinguishable V segments, including TRBV6-2 and TRBV6-3. Earlier analysis looked at TCR beta V segments, and most were productive about 90% or about 30% of the time.

With 60 Vbeta and 13 Jbeta primers, the PCR was carried out. Sequenced by immunoSEQ multiplex PCR; TCRdb stores in-frame clones only, minus some. The sample contains around 96,000 clones, around four fifths of which appear only once. CDR1 is MRHNA, CDR2 SNTAGT, per germline. There are 15 residues in the CDR3. Trimming took 0 bases from V and 6 from J; bases not matched to a gene: 4. Regarding this clone: No antigen is known for it.

This sequence originates from a man aged 25-45 years in good health and CMV-seropositive. The V and J genes are TRBV6-4 and TRBJ2-4, with 8 positions matching TRBD2. Sequencing used PBMCs. CDR3 residues: CASSDSSGGGNIQYF. DNA of the CDR3: TGTGCCAGCAGTGACTCCAGCGGGGGTGGAAACATTCAGTACTTC.